The clone carrying this T cell receptor (beta chain) was detected once. The data originate from a study of blood T cell repertoires in COVID-19. Across the whole study: Acute-phase and convalescent COVID-19 samples originated in the United States, Italy and Spain. T cells, B-cell-depleted T cells, or PBMCs provided the cDNA or gDNA that served as material.

Methods used by the authors: Estimation of nucleated cell counts relied on the amplification of reference gene primers. Produced via immunoSEQ multiplex PCR; TCRdb's table is partial and in-frame only. V and J calls plus clone size are reproduced from that table; the DNA served to infer D and trimming. Of about 210,000 clones in the sample, over 80% were seen once. The germline V and J ends were trimmed by 4 bases and 7 bases, with 19 bases remaining between them. CDR3 size: 15 residues. Germline-derived CDR1 and CDR2 are SEHNR and FQNEAQ (reference sequence). The specimen sequenced was PBMCs or T cells enriched from blood (not recorded which). The genes are TRBV7-9 and TRBJ2-5, with a possible D match to TRBD1 (6 bases). The clonotype comes from a young man with acute COVID-19. The CDR3 nucleotides read TGTGCCAGCAGCTCAGGACAGCAACCTGGCGGGACCCAGTACTTC. This encodes CASSSGQQPGGTQYF.